This TCR beta chain was obtained from a study of blood T cells in healthy people across ages. Next came a second PCR, run for roughly 6 to 11 cycles, which used a sample-barcoded 5' primer along with a J-beta primer mix. Template switching added a 12-random-nucleotide identifier to every cDNA molecule. Each CDR3 protein gets one entry after TCRdb re-called the 5' RACE reads with MiXCR. The sample has about 570,000 distinct CDR3 sequences, approximately 26% seen once; the top ten hold 3% to 4%. In addition, the sample was reused for a study of T cells of mothers and their children. That publication notes: All extracted RNA went into cDNA synthesis, roughly 1.5 ug per 15 ul.

Sequencing was performed on blood. The receptor was isolated from a boy between 2 and 15 years old in good health.

CDR3 sequence (DNA): TGTGCCAGCAGCTCGGGACTAGCGGGAGTGGACGAGCAGTACTTC. Translated: CASSSGLAGVDEQYF. This rearrangement joins TRBV7-8 to TRBJ2-7, with 14 bases fitting TRBD2. The CDR3 spans 15 residues. The germline V gene encodes CDR1 SGHVS and CDR2 FQNEAQ. V dropped 4 bases and J dropped 5; count of bases not matched to a gene: 4.